Listed below are T cell receptor beta chains from one sample, sequenced in a study of T cell repertoires in cytomegalovirus infection. Their antigen targets remain unknown. A single record per CDR3 protein comes from TCRdb applying MiXCR to the reads. The table lists approximately 70,000 distinct CDR3 sequences, approximately 22% of them singletons, with roughly 79% in the top ten. Material for sequencing was PBMCs, sequenced either directly or after in vitro stimulation (not recorded which). The receptors shown here come from a human donor in good health (CMV status not recorded). Some clones in this sample may be carry-over from other donors' samples. CDR3s include the opening cysteine and the closing phenylalanine or tryptophan. The D gene is left open where the match is weak. For some rows the clone size is stated as once, few or many, or as a class when expanded; others skip it.

DNA,CDR3,J,size,length,V,D
TGTGCCAGCAGTTACCCGGGGACAGCTGGCTACACCTTC,CASSYPGTAGYTF,TRBJ1-2,-,13,TRBV6-6,TRBD1
TGTGCCAGCAGTTACCATGGACAGGGCTACGAGCAGTACTTC,CASSYHGQGYEQYF,TRBJ2-7,few,14,TRBV6-2/TRBV6-3,TRBD1
TGCAGTGCTAGAGATAGCCTAGCGAGAGGGGAATGGGGAGAGACCCAGTACTTC,CSARDSLARGEWGETQYF,TRBJ2-5,-,18,TRBV20-1,-
TGTGCCAGCAGCTTGAGGGGAGACAGGGCTTCGGATGGCTACACCTTC,CASSLRGDRASDGYTF,TRBJ1-2,few,16,TRBV5-5,TRBD1
TGTGCCAGCAGCCGCGGTGTCCCGTCCACCGGGGAGCTGTTTTTT,CASSRGVPSTGELFF,TRBJ2-2,-,15,TRBV5-5,-
TGTGCCAGCAGCTCAACAGGGTTCGAGCAGTACTTC,CASSSTGFEQYF,TRBJ2-7,few,12,TRBV7-2,-
TGTGCCAGCAGAGTACTAGCGTCCCGCTCTGGGGCCAACGTCCTGACTTTC,CASRVLASRSGANVLTF,TRBJ2-6,-,17,TRBV12-3/TRBV12-4,TRBD2
TGTGCCAGTAGGGCGTTCCAGGGACACGGGGAGCTGTTTTTT,CASRAFQGHGELFF,TRBJ2-2,few,14,TRBV19,-
TGTGCCAGCTCACCAACGGCGGGAGACGGAGACATTCAGTACTTC,CASSPTAGDGDIQYF,TRBJ2-4,once,15,TRBV18,TRBD2
TGTGCCAGTAGTATAGATAGACTAGCGGGAGACCATGAGCAGTTCTTC,CASSIDRLAGDHEQFF,TRBJ2-1,few,16,TRBV19,TRBD2
TGTGCCAGCCATGGCGGGAGGGCTGGAGATACGCAGTATTTT,CASHGGRAGDTQYF,TRBJ2-3,many,14,TRBV7-8,TRBD2
TGTGCCAGCAGCCCCCGAAGGTCGGGGGCGCGTGAAAAACTGTTTTTT,CASSPRRSGAREKLFF,TRBJ1-4,many,16,TRBV7-2,-
TGTGCCAGCAGTTTAGGGGTGCGCAATCAGCCCCAGCATTTT,CASSLGVRNQPQHF,TRBJ1-5,-,14,TRBV28,-
TGCGCCAGCAGCTTGTTCGGGGGCCTTAACACTGAAGCTTTCTTT,CASSLFGGLNTEAFF,TRBJ1-1,-,15,TRBV5-1,-
TGTGCCAGCAGTGAAGCCTTCGGACGTTACGAGCAGTACTTC,CASSEAFGRYEQYF,TRBJ2-7,many,14,TRBV6-1,-
TGTGCCAGCAGCCCGTCGTCGGCACTAGCACTTAGTGAGCAGTTCTTC,CASSPSSALALSEQFF,TRBJ2-1,-,16,TRBV13,-
TGTGCCAGCAGCCGGGACGGGGGGGAGCTGAACTATGGCTACACCTTC,CASSRDGGELNYGYTF,TRBJ1-2,-,16,TRBV7-6,-
TGCAGTGCTCGTCTGAACCGACTGTTCAATGAGCAGTTCTTC,CSARLNRLFNEQFF,TRBJ2-1,-,14,TRBV20-1,-
TGTGCCGCAAAAGGGGTGAACACTGAAGCTTTCTTT,CAAKGVNTEAFF,TRBJ1-1,-,12,TRBV24-1,-
TGTGCTAGTGGTTTGGTGATCCAAGAGACCCAGTACTTC,CASGLVIQETQYF,TRBJ2-5,few,13,TRBV12-5,-
TGTGCCAGCCTTGGTCAGGGGACTGGCTACACCTTC,CASLGQGTGYTF,TRBJ1-2,-,12,TRBV12-3/TRBV12-4,-
TGTGCCAGCAGCAAGCCGGACAGCGAGTCCCCCTACGAGCAGTACTTC,CASSKPDSESPYEQYF,TRBJ2-7,many,16,TRBV7-8,-
TGTGCCAGCAGCTTAGTCTCCGGGTGGCTAGCGGGAGGGCCTCGGCAGTTCTTC,CASSLVSGWLAGGPRQFF,TRBJ2-1,many,18,TRBV7-2,TRBD2
TGTGCCATCAGGAGAGCGGGAACTAGCACAGATACGCAGTATTTT,CAIRRAGTSTDTQYF,TRBJ2-3,-,15,TRBV10-3,TRBD2
TGTGCCAGCAGCCCGGGACAGGCGGTGAAGTATTTT,CASSPGQAVKYF,TRBJ2-3,-,12,TRBV11-2,TRBD1
TGCGCCAGCAGCTTGGATCATGAAGCTTTCTTT,CASSLDHEAFF,TRBJ1-1,-,11,TRBV5-1,-
TGCAGCGTTCCCCCTCCCTCCGGGACTAGAGGGGGTCAAGAGACCCAGTACTTC,CSVPPPSGTRGGQETQYF,TRBJ2-5,-,18,TRBV29-1,TRBD2
TGTGCCAGCAGCAAACCGGGACTCTACACCGGGGAGCTGTTTTTT,CASSKPGLYTGELFF,TRBJ2-2,-,15,TRBV3-1,-
TGTGCCACCAGCAGGTTACTAGCGGGAGTGAATGAGCAGTTCTTC,CATSRLLAGVNEQFF,TRBJ2-1,-,15,TRBV15,TRBD2
TGCGCCAGCAGCTATGCGGGGGCAAGAAACTACGAGCAGTACTTC,CASSYAGARNYEQYF,TRBJ2-7,-,15,TRBV4-1,-
TGCGCCAGCATACCCCCGGGATCTAGCTCCTACAATGAGCAGTTCTTC,CASIPPGSSSYNEQFF,TRBJ2-1,-,16,TRBV5-1,-
TGCAGTGCTAGAGATCCTAGGAGGGTTGGGCTCGGGACCCAGTACTTC,CSARDPRRVGLGTQYF,TRBJ2-5,few,16,TRBV20-1,-
TGTGCCAGCAGTTATGGGGGACAGGGGGGTAGCACTGAAGCTTTCTTT,CASSYGGQGGSTEAFF,TRBJ1-1,-,16,TRBV6-2/TRBV6-3,TRBD1
TGTGCCAGCAGTGAGGGACTAGCTTCGTATACGCAGTATTTT,CASSEGLASYTQYF,TRBJ2-3,-,14,TRBV12-3/TRBV12-4,TRBD2
TGTGCCAGCAGTTTTGGACAGTCTAACTATGGCTACACCTTC,CASSFGQSNYGYTF,TRBJ1-2,-,14,TRBV28,-
TGTGCCAGCAGTTTAGGGGAGTCTGGGGCCAACGTCCTGACTTTC,CASSLGESGANVLTF,TRBJ2-6,few,15,TRBV28,-
TGTGCCAGCAGCCGACAGGGGGCAGGTGGCTACACCTTC,CASSRQGAGGYTF,TRBJ1-2,-,13,TRBV7-9,TRBD1
TGTGCCAGCAGCTCCGTTGCTACTGAAGCTTTCTTT,CASSSVATEAFF,TRBJ1-1,-,12,TRBV7-8,-
TGTGCCACAAACAGGGGTGAAGGAGATACGCAGTATTTT,CATNRGEGDTQYF,TRBJ2-3,-,13,TRBV15,TRBD1
TGCGCCAGCAGTGAGTCCCTCGCGGGGTGGACTAGCGGGAGGGGCGATGAGCAGTTCTTC,CASSESLAGWTSGRGDEQFF,TRBJ2-1,-,20,TRBV10-2,TRBD2
TGTGCCAGTAACTCCTGGGAAAGGAATGAGCAGTTCTTC,CASNSWERNEQFF,TRBJ2-1,-,13,TRBV19,-
TGCAGTGCTAGCCCGGGGGCAGGGGCGCGTGAGACCCAGTACTTC,CSASPGAGARETQYF,TRBJ2-5,-,15,TRBV20-1,-
TGTGCCAGCAGCCCCCAGGGACAGGTGGCTAGTGGCTACACCTTC,CASSPQGQVASGYTF,TRBJ1-2,-,15,TRBV7-9,TRBD1
TGCAGTGCTAGGATCACTAGCGGCCAAGAGACCCAGTACTTC,CSARITSGQETQYF,TRBJ2-5,-,14,TRBV20-1,TRBD2
TGTGCCAGCAGCCTCGGGACTAGCGGCGAGCAGTACTTC,CASSLGTSGEQYF,TRBJ2-7,many,13,TRBV7-2,TRBD2
TGTGCCAGCAGCTTGGGATATAATTCACCCCTCCACTTT,CASSLGYNSPLHF,TRBJ1-6,-,13,TRBV5-5,-
TGCGCCAGCAGCCAGAATTTTAATGAAAAACTGTTTTTT,CASSQNFNEKLFF,TRBJ1-4,once,13,TRBV4-3,-
TGTGCCAGCAGGGGGCGACAGTTTAATTCACCCCTCCACTTT,CASRGRQFNSPLHF,TRBJ1-6,many,14,TRBV28,-
TGTGCCAGCAGCTTAGTTCGGGACACGGGAACCATTCAGTACTTC,CASSLVRDTGTIQYF,TRBJ2-4,-,15,TRBV11-2,-
TGTGCCAGCAGCGTTGGTACACAGGGGTGGGAGACCCAGTACTTC,CASSVGTQGWETQYF,TRBJ2-5,-,15,TRBV9,TRBD1
TGTGCCAGCAGCTTAGTCGCAGGGATAGATTCGGGCAGATCACCCCTCCACTTT,CASSLVAGIDSGRSPLHF,TRBJ1-6,many,18,TRBV7-2,-
TGTGCCAGTAGTATAGGGGGGACAGGGGATCGCCGGTCCTATGGCTACACCTTC,CASSIGGTGDRRSYGYTF,TRBJ1-2,few,18,TRBV19,TRBD1
TGTGCCAGCAGTTTATCCGGGACTAGCGGGAACTACGAGCAGTACTTC,CASSLSGTSGNYEQYF,TRBJ2-7,-,16,TRBV27,TRBD2
TGTGCCACCAGCCCTTCCGGGACAGGAGCAATGAACACTGAAGCTTTCTTT,CATSPSGTGAMNTEAFF,TRBJ1-1,-,17,TRBV24-1,TRBD1